These 19 T cell receptor beta chains were sequenced from one sample in a study of shared clonotypes between healthy human individuals. Clones were read by immunoSEQ multiplex PCR, and TCRdb kept only the in-frame ones, dropping some. This table has roughly 1 million clones, approximately 72% appearing once. Sample: memory CD4+ T cells sorted from blood. The subset was: CD45RA-negative fraction. These receptors originate from a man younger than 35 in good health.

This sequence joins TRBV28 and TRBJ2-1; D unresolved. Germline CDR1 and CDR2: MDHEN and SYDVKM. This CDR3 region has 15 residues. The V gene lost 2 bases and the J gene lost 5 bases, with 13 bases spanning the gap. This chain's CDR3 is CASSLGGRKDNEQFF. The CDR3 DNA is TGTGCCAGCAGTTTAGGTGGGCGTAAGGACAATGAGCAGTTCTTC.

This clone was counted once. The chain couples TRBV4-2 to TRBJ1-6; D is perhaps TRBD1 (5 bases). CDR1 and CDR2 from the germline V gene are LGHNA and YNFKEQ. Trimming stripped 0 bases from V and 6 bases from J, with 9 bases between. The length of the CDR3 is 15 residues. The CDR3 reads CASSQDPRGNSPLHF. CDR3 coding DNA: TGTGCCAGCAGCCAAGATCCTAGGGGTAATTCACCCCTCCACTTT.

V is TRBV7-3 and J is TRBJ1-2, with 7 positions matching TRBD1. This CDR3 region has 13 residues. V was pared by 4 bases and J by 7 bases, with 6 bases of the junction left unmatched. The germline V gene encodes CDR1 SGHTA and CDR2 FQGTGA. CDR3 coding DNA: TGTGCCAGCAGCTGGCAAGGGGGCTCTGGCTACACCTTC. Amino acid sequence: CASSWQGGSGYTF.

This sequence joins TRBV19 and TRBJ2-2; D gene uncertain. This CDR3 contains 15 residues. In germline, CDR1 is LNHDA, CDR2 SQIVND (reference sequence). V dropped 1 base and J dropped 0 bases, with 6 bases sitting between them. CDR3 in amino acids: CASSIAPANTGELFF. The CDR3 nucleotides read TGTGCCAGTAGTATAGCCCCAGCGAACACCGGGGAGCTGTTTTTT.

The J gene is TRBJ1-1, the V gene TRBV6-1, with a possible D match to TRBD1 (6 bases). V was cut by 8 bases and J by 4 bases, with 17 bases left in between. Germline CDR1 MNHNS, CDR2 SASEGT. This CDR3 spans 14 amino acids. CDR3 bases: TGTGCCAGCGGGGGAGGGGGGAAGGCCACTGAAGCTTTCTTT. Translation gives CASGGGGKATEAFF.

The chain combines TRBV19 with TRBJ1-2; D gene unclear. CDR3 length: 15 residues. The V end lost 5 bases, the J end lost 3 bases, and 16 bases lay between the germline ends. Germline-derived CDR1 and CDR2 are LNHDA and SQIVND (reference sequence). The CDR3: CASSLRSLGDYGYTF. CDR3 nucleotide sequence: TGTGCCAGTAGTCTAAGGTCGTTGGGAGACTATGGCTACACCTTC.

The chain carries TRBV19 and TRBJ1-1; a weak D match, TRBD1 (5 bases). Germline values: CDR1 LNHDA, CDR2 SQIVND (reference sequence). The CDR3 consists of 14 residues. V was shortened by 3 bases and J by 4 bases, with 12 bases between the two germline ends. The CDR3 spells CASSIKAGTTEAFF. For the CDR3, the DNA is TGTGCCAGTAGTATCAAAGCAGGGACCACTGAAGCTTTCTTT.

In regard to this clone: The junction departs from the called germline gene at one end, perhaps through a read error. The chain employs TRBV7-2 and TRBJ2-3; D remains ambiguous. Germline V gene data show CDR1 as SGHTA and CDR2 as FQGNSA. This CDR3 is built from 11 residues. Here the CDR3 reads CASSRSLNSNF. CDR3 DNA sequence: TGTGCCAGCAGCCGGTCCCTGAACTCCAATTTT. Filled out from reference TRBV7-2 and TRBJ2-3, the complete variable domain reads GAGVSQSPSNKVTEKGKDVELRCDPISGHTALYWYRQSLGQGLEFLIYFQGNSAPDKSGLPSDRFSAERTGGSVSTLTIQRTQQEDSAVYLCASSRSLNSNFGPGTRLTVL.

The V gene is TRBV6-6, the J gene TRBJ1-1; no firm D call. The V end was cut by 4 bases, the J end by 4 bases, with 13 bases between. The CDR3 is made up of 14 amino acids. Germline-derived CDR1 and CDR2 are MNHNY and SVGAGI (reference sequence). CDR3 in DNA: TGTGCCAGCAGTTCACACCCTTCCAGCACTGAAGCTTTCTTT. Translation: CASSSHPSSTEAFF.

This chain joins TRBV6-1 and TRBJ1-4, with TRBD1 as a possible D gene (6 bases). There are 16 residues in the CDR3. Trimming removed 4 bases from V and 8 bases from J, with 20 bases in between. The germline CDR1 and CDR2 sequences are MNHNS and SASEGT. In nucleotides, the CDR3 is TGTGCCAGCAGTGTGGCAGGGAGGGGCGGGGGCGAAAAACTGTTTTTT. It specifies CASSVAGRGGGEKLFF.

There are a few counts of this clone. The junction shows a germline mismatch at one end, possibly a read error. This sequence joins TRBV7-8 and TRBJ1-1; unclear D gene. This CDR3 contains 15 residues. The germline V gene encodes CDR1 SGHVS and CDR2 FQNEAQ. DNA for the CDR3: TGTGCCAGCAACTTATATCCGGGAGAAAACACTGAAGCTTTCTTT. It specifies CASNLYPGENTEAFF.

The V and J genes are TRBV2 and TRBJ1-5; D is unresolved. Germline V gene data show CDR1 as SNHLY and CDR2 as FYNNEI. V was shortened by 4 bases and J by 6 bases, with 10 bases between the two germline ends. There are 13 residues in the CDR3. CDR3 protein: CASSGDALQPQHF. The CDR3 bases are TGTGCCAGCAGTGGAGATGCACTTCAGCCCCAGCATTTT.

The chain recombines TRBV5-4 with TRBJ2-1; D is ambiguous. Germline V gene lookup returns CDR1 SGHNT and CDR2 YYREEE (reference sequence). Trimming took 0 bases from V and 9 from J, leaving 10 bases between them. The length of the CDR3 is 13 residues. The CDR3: CASSLAGRGEQFF. In nucleotides, the CDR3 is TGTGCCAGCAGCTTGGCGGGCCGCGGTGAGCAGTTCTTC.

A single count supports this clone. V is TRBV5-1 and J is TRBJ2-7; D perhaps matches TRBD2 (6 bases). From germline, CDR1 is SGHRS and CDR2 YFSETQ. The CDR3 is made up of 13 amino acids. The germline V and J ends were trimmed by 2 bases and 6 bases, with 12 bases remaining between them. The DNA for the CDR3 is TGCGCCAGCAGCTTCCCCGGGAGCGGCGAGCAGTACTTC. Translating gives CASSFPGSGEQYF. Complete variable domain (other parts from reference TRBV5-1 and TRBJ2-7): KAGVTQTPRYLIKTRGQQVTLSCSPISGHRSVSWYQQTPGQGLQFLFEYFSETQRNKGNFPGRFSGRQFSNSRSEMNVSTLELGDSALYLCASSFPGSGEQYFGPGTRLTVT.

The sample holds many counts of this clone. The CDR3 region is CASSRTSGRARTDTQYF. The CDR3 DNA reads TGTGCCAGCAGCAGGACTAGCGGGAGGGCCCGTACAGATACGCAGTATTTT. The chain is built from TRBV14 and TRBJ2-3, with TRBD2 matching over 15 bases. The CDR3 loop spans 17 amino acids. V was clipped by 5 bases and J by 3 bases; unmatched bases: 6. Germline V CDR1 and CDR2: SGHDN, FVKESK.

In this sample, this clone turned up once. The V gene is TRBV6-1, the J gene TRBJ2-2, with TRBD1 matching over 8 bases. The CDR3 consists of 16 residues. With V trimmed by 4 bases and J by 11 bases, 15 bases remained unmatched. Germline assignment: CDR1 MNHNS and CDR2 SASEGT. The CDR3 region is CASSVRSGGAGYELFF. The CDR3 coding sequence is TGTGCCAGCAGTGTACGTTCAGGGGGCGCTGGATACGAGCTGTTTTTT.

The rearrangement joins TRBV6-1 to TRBJ2-2; the match to TRBD1 covers 7 bases. J gave up 3 bases and V 4 bases, and 14 bases lay outside the gene matches. Germline values: CDR1 MNHNS, CDR2 SASEGT. The CDR3 loop spans 18 amino acids. CDR3 sequence reads: CASSVSVDRADYTGELFF. In DNA form, the CDR3 reads TGTGCCAGCAGTGTCTCAGTAGACAGGGCCGACTACACCGGGGAGCTGTTTTTT.

The chain couples TRBV5-1 to TRBJ1-2; D unclear. V was cut by 0 bases and J by 5 bases, with 8 bases left in between. The CDR3 covers 13 residues. Germline V gene sequence: CDR1 SGHRS, CDR2 YFSETQ. CDR3 in amino acids: CASSLVGGYGYTF. The CDR3 nucleotides are TGCGCCAGCAGCTTGGTCGGTGGATATGGCTACACCTTC.

For this clone: A much larger clone lies a single base off, so this may be a read error. This chain joins TRBV5-4 and TRBJ1-4; tentative D call: TRBD1 (5 bases). Germline V lookup: CDR1 SGHNT, CDR2 YYREEE (reference sequence). Trimming removed 6 bases from V and 3 bases from J, with 15 bases in between. The CDR3 consists of 15 residues. Written as DNA, the CDR3 is TGTGCCAGCAACCGCGGGGGGAGAGCTAATGAAAAACTGTTTTTT. Its translation is CASNRGGRANEKLFF. The whole variable domain, remainder taken from reference TRBV5-4 and TRBJ1-4, is ETGVTQSPTHLIKTRGQQVTLRCSSQSGHNTVSWYQQALGQGPQFIFQYYREEENGRGNFPPRFSGLQFPNYSSELNVNALELDDSALYLCASNRGGRANEKLFFGSGTQLSVL.